The entry below describes one TCR beta chain. CDR1 is SGDLS, CDR2 YYNGEE, per germline. The CDR3 consists of 17 residues. V gave up 2 bases and J gave up 10 bases; unmatched junction bases: 18. The assay was immunoSEQ multiplex PCR, and TCRdb's table has in-frame clones only and misses some. The sample yields just over 80,000 clones, roughly nine tenths seen once. The sample originates from a study of control samples from healthy donors and cancer patients. The receptor was derived from a man over 45 in good health. This chain links TRBV9 with TRBJ2-1, with 7 bases aligning to TRBD1. Sequences were obtained from blood. CDR3 sequence (DNA): TGTGCCAGCAGCGTTACGGACATGGGACAGTTCCAACCCGAGCAGTTCTTC. This codes for CASSVTDMGQFQPEQFF.